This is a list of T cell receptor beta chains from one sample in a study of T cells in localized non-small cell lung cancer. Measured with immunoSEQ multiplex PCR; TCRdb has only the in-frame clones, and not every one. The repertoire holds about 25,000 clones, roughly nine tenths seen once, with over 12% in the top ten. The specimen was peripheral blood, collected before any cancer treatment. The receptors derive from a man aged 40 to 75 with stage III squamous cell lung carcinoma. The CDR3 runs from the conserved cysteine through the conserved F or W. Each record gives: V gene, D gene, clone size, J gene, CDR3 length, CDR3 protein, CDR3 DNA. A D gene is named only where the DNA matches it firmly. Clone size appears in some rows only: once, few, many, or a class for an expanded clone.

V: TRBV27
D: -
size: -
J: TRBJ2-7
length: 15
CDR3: CASARGAVLSYEQYF
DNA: TGTGCCAGCGCCCGGGGAGCGGTCCTCTCCTACGAGCAGTACTTC

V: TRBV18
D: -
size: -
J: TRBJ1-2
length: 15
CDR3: CASSPPSGRGYGYTF
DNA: TGTGCCAGCTCACCACCGTCTGGCAGGGGCTATGGCTACACCTTC

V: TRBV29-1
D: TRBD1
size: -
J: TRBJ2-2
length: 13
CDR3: CSVDTGVTGELFF
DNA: TGCAGCGTTGATACAGGGGTCACCGGGGAGCTGTTTTTT

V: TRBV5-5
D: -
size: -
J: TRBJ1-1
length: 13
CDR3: CASNRQQNTEAFF
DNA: TGTGCCAGCAACCGACAGCAGAACACTGAAGCTTTCTTT

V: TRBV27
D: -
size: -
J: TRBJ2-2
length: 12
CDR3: CASSSYTGELFF
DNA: TGTGCCAGCAGTTCTTACACCGGGGAGCTGTTTTTT

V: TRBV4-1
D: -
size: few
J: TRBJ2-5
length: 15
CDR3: CASSQGWTERETQYF
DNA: TGCGCCAGCAGCCAAGGTTGGACAGAGAGGGAGACCCAGTACTTC

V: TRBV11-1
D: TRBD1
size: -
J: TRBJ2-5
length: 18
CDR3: CASSLVGQGLTTQETQYF
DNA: TGTGCCAGCAGCTTAGTGGGACAGGGTCTTACTACCCAAGAGACCCAGTACTTC

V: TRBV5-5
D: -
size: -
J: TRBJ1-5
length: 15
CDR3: CASSWNRVGNQPQHF
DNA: TGTGCCAGCAGCTGGAACAGGGTCGGCAATCAGCCCCAGCATTTT

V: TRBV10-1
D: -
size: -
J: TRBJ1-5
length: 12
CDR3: CASLTGNQPQHF
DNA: TGCGCCAGCTTAACGGGCAATCAGCCCCAGCATTTT

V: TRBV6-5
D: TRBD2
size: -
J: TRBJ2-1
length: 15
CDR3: CASSFGTSGRHEQFF
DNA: TGTGCCAGCAGCTTTGGGACTAGCGGGAGACATGAGCAGTTCTTC